The 21 T cell receptor beta chains in this list originate from one sample, sequenced in a study of blood T cell repertoires in COVID-19. Libraries were prepared by immunoSEQ multiplex PCR; TCRdb keeps only in-frame clonotypes and omits some of them. Here the sample spans 240,000 or so clones, 80% to 85% being singletons. Input material: peripheral blood. The source is a woman aged 55 to 70 with active or convalescent COVID-19.

For the CDR3, the DNA is TGTGCCAGCAGCTTGGGGACAGGGCCAAACACCATATATTTT. Translation gives CASSLGTGPNTIYF. The chain is built from TRBV5-4 and TRBJ1-3; 8 nucleotides align to TRBD1. J lost 6 bases, V lost 0 bases, and 2 bases had no gene match. Germline CDR1 and CDR2: SGHNT and YYREEE (reference sequence). The CDR3 consists of 14 residues.

This clone was detected only once. The genes are TRBV7-9 and TRBJ2-1; 10 bases match TRBD2. The J segment lost 7 bases and the V segment lost 3 bases, leaving 6 bases of the junction unmatched. This CDR3 contains 15 residues. The germline gives CDR1 SEHNR, CDR2 FQNEAQ (reference sequence). The CDR3 loop is CASSFLSGGWNEQFF. In DNA, the CDR3 is TGTGCCAGCAGCTTCCTTAGCGGGGGGTGGAATGAGCAGTTCTTC.

The V gene is TRBV27, the J gene TRBJ1-5, with D unclear. From germline, CDR1 is MNHEY and CDR2 SMNVEV (reference sequence). V was cut by 2 bases and J by 6 bases, with 8 bases left in between. CDR3 length: 13 amino acids. DNA of the CDR3: TGTGCCAGCAGTTTAGGGAGGATTCAGCCCCAGCATTTT. Its translation: CASSLGRIQPQHF.

The chain links TRBV6-5 to TRBJ1-2; 7 positions agree with TRBD1. CDR3 size: 14 residues. Per germline, CDR1 MNHEY and CDR2 SVGAGI. V shed 2 bases, J shed 2 bases, and the junction held 2 bases outside the gene matches. The CDR3 sequence is CASSYDRVNYGYTF. CDR3 bases: TGTGCCAGCAGTTACGACAGGGTGAACTATGGCTACACCTTC.

V and J are TRBV6-5 and TRBJ1-2; TRBD1 agrees at 10 bases. J lost 5 bases, V lost 6 bases, and 6 bases had no gene match. Germline assignment: CDR1 MNHEY and CDR2 SVGAGI. This CDR3 comprises 14 residues. CDR3 in amino acids: CASRRGQGTYGYTF. The CDR3 DNA sequence: TGTGCCAGCAGGAGGGGACAGGGGACTTATGGCTACACCTTC.

J is TRBJ2-2 and V is TRBV14; the D gene is possibly TRBD1 (6 bases). Germline CDR1 SGHDN, CDR2 FVKESK. The length of the CDR3 is 16 residues. Trimming shortened V by 4 bases and J by 5 bases, and 17 bases separated the two germline ends. The CDR3 DNA is TGTGCCAGCAGCCTACCGGGACACCTGGGGACCGGGGAGCTGTTTTTT. It translates to CASSLPGHLGTGELFF.

The chain's CDR3 is CASNRDRAQPQHF. As DNA, the CDR3 is TGTGCCAGTAACCGGGACAGGGCACAGCCCCAGCATTTT. This chain joins TRBV19 and TRBJ1-5, with 9 positions matching TRBD1. Germline V gene lookup returns CDR1 LNHDA and CDR2 SQIVND (reference sequence). Trimming at V came to 7 bases and at J to 7 bases, leaving 5 bases not matched to a gene. This CDR3 is built from 13 residues.

The J gene is TRBJ2-1, the V gene TRBV7-8; a possible D gene is TRBD1 (5 bases). Germline-derived CDR1 and CDR2 are SGHVS and FQNEAQ. Trimming cost V 0 bases and J 8 bases, with 11 bases left between them. CDR3 length: 14 residues. Here the CDR3 reads CASSLARVGDEQFF. The CDR3 nucleotides are TGTGCCAGCAGCTTAGCCAGGGTTGGTGATGAGCAGTTCTTC.

The chain uses TRBV3-1 (or the pseudogene TRBV3-2) and TRBJ2-7; TRBD2 matches 9 bases. Germline CDR1 LGHDT, CDR2 YNNKEL (reference sequence). The CDR3 extends over 13 amino acids. Trimming took 6 bases from V and 2 from J; bases not matched to a gene: 2. CDR3 nucleotide sequence: TGTGCCAGCAGTCGACTAGCGGCCTACGAGCAGTACTTC. Amino acids: CASSRLAAYEQYF.

This chain links TRBV5-1 with TRBJ1-6, with D perhaps TRBD1 (6 bases). Trimming took off 3 bases at V and 4 bases at J, with 14 bases between the two ends. Germline V CDR1 and CDR2: SGHRS, YFSETQ. This CDR3 has 16 amino acids. DNA for the CDR3: TGCGCCAGCAGCTCTCAATCAGGACAGTATAATTCACCCCTCCACTTT. Encoded protein: CASSSQSGQYNSPLHF.

The rearrangement links TRBV5-1 to TRBJ2-7, with 9 bases identical to TRBD2. The CDR3 contains 13 residues. The germline V gene has CDR1 SGHRS and CDR2 YFSETQ. V was pared by 4 bases and J by 5 bases, with 4 bases of the junction left unmatched. The CDR3 DNA reads TGCGCCAGCAGCCTGGGACTAGCCCACGAGCAGTACTTC. The encoded protein is CASSLGLAHEQYF.

The chain links TRBV24-1 to TRBJ1-2; 7 positions agree with TRBD1. The germline V gene encodes CDR1 KGHDR and CDR2 SFDVKD. This CDR3 is 15 amino acids long. V trimming: 9 bases; J trimming: 0 bases; junction bases outside the gene matches: 9. CDR3 in DNA: TGTGCCACCCCGAGCAATGGACAGGCTAACTATGGCTACACCTTC. It encodes CATPSNGQANYGYTF.

The rearrangement uses TRBV5-1 and TRBJ2-7; 9 nucleotides line up with TRBD1. CDR3 size: 13 residues. With 4 bases clipped from V and 7 bases from J, the junction kept 6 bases outside the gene matches. Germline V lookup: CDR1 SGHRS, CDR2 YFSETQ. This CDR3 is CASSPLTGGEQYF. Written as DNA, the CDR3 is TGCGCCAGCAGCCCGCTGACAGGGGGGGAGCAGTACTTC. Looking up the rest from reference TRBV5-1 and TRBJ2-7 gives the full variable domain: KAGVTQTPRYLIKTRGQQVTLSCSPISGHRSVSWYQQTPGQGLQFLFEYFSETQRNKGNFPGRFSGRQFSNSRSEMNVSTLELGDSALYLCASSPLTGGEQYFGPGTRLTVT.

This clone has just a few counts. This specimen includes other DNA sequences encoding the same CDR3. The chain links TRBV3-1 (or the pseudogene TRBV3-2) to TRBJ1-2, with 7 bases fitting TRBD1. This CDR3 comprises 15 residues. V lost 6 bases, J lost 0 bases, and 7 bases stayed unmatched. Germline CDR1 and CDR2: LGHDT and YNNKEL (reference sequence). The CDR3 coding sequence is TGTGCCAGCAGTCCTAACAGGGGTCCTAACTATGGCTACACCTTC. Protein: CASSPNRGPNYGYTF.

The chain carries TRBV18 and TRBJ2-7; D remains unclear. The germline V and J ends were trimmed by 6 bases and 2 bases, with 17 bases remaining between them. Germline values: CDR1 KGHSH, CDR2 LQKENI. This CDR3 comprises 15 residues. The CDR3 sequence: CASSAKPALPYEQYF. The CDR3 DNA sequence: TGTGCCAGCTCTGCAAAGCCCGCGCTTCCCTACGAGCAGTACTTC. The entire variable domain, with the rest obtained from reference TRBV18 and TRBJ2-7, is as follows: NAGVMQNPRHLVRRRGQEARLRCSPMKGHSHVYWYRQLPEEGLKFMVYLQKENIIDESGMPKERFSAEFPKEGPSILRIQQVVRGDSAAYFCASSAKPALPYEQYFGPGTRLTVT.

The chain uses TRBV30 and TRBJ2-2; D is possibly TRBD1 (5 bases). Trimming pared 1 base from V and 3 bases from J, leaving 15 bases between. This CDR3 is built from 16 residues. Germline assignment: CDR1 GTSNPN and CDR2 SVGIG (reference sequence). The CDR3 coding sequence is TGTGCCTGGAGTGCCCTCCGAGACAGACACACCGGGGAGCTGTTTTTT. Its protein product is CAWSALRDRHTGELFF. Full variable domain (remainder filled in from reference TRBV30 and TRBJ2-2): SQTIHQWPATLVQPVGSPLSLECTVEGTSNPNLYWYRQAAGRGLQLLFYSVGIGQISSEVPQNLSASRPQDRQFILSSKKLLLSDSGFYLCAWSALRDRHTGELFFGEGSRLTVL.

This clone has more than one count but fewer than ten. CDR3 amino acids: CASSLYGGWQNSPLHF. The CDR3 coding sequence is TGTGCCAGCAGCTTGTATGGTGGTTGGCAGAATTCACCCCTCCACTTT. The chain recombines TRBV5-6 with TRBJ1-6; D gene ambiguous. With 1 base removed from V and 7 bases from J, the gap between germline ends came to 15 bases. Germline loops: CDR1 SGHDT, CDR2 YYEEEE. CDR3 length: 16 amino acids.

Only one count was recorded for this clone. V and J are TRBV5-1 and TRBJ2-7; TRBD2 agrees at 7 bases. Germline V gene lookup returns CDR1 SGHRS and CDR2 YFSETQ. The CDR3 length is 15 residues. V gave up 4 bases and J gave up 4 bases; unmatched junction bases: 11. In DNA, the CDR3 is TGCGCCAGCAGCCCCCCGGGGAGGGCAAAGTACGAGCAGTACTTC. The encoded protein is CASSPPGRAKYEQYF.

A single count supports this clone. The V gene is TRBV15, the J gene TRBJ1-4; TRBD1 is a possible D gene (6 bases). This CDR3 spans 14 amino acids. V was trimmed by 4 bases and J by 4 bases, leaving 10 bases between them. Germline V lookup: CDR1 LNHNV, CDR2 YYDKDF (reference sequence). The CDR3 protein is CATSNGQFNEKLFF. CDR3 coding DNA: TGTGCCACCAGCAACGGACAGTTTAATGAAAAACTGTTTTTT.

The V call is TRBV5-8, the J call TRBJ1-4, with D perhaps TRBD1 (6 bases). Trimming removed 2 bases from V and 4 bases from J, with 12 bases in between. The CDR3 is 15 amino acids. CDR1 SGHTS and CDR2 YDEGEE come from the germline V gene. CDR3 bases: TGTGCCAGCAGCTTCTCGGGACACGGTAATGAAAAACTGTTTTTT. Its protein is CASSFSGHGNEKLFF.

The rearrangement joins TRBV19 to TRBJ1-5, with a tentative D call TRBD1 (5 bases). V gave up 8 bases and J gave up 9 bases, with 32 bases separating them. This CDR3 is 18 amino acids long. Germline V gene data show CDR1 as LNHDA and CDR2 as SQIVND (reference sequence). The DNA of the CDR3 is TGTGCCAGTCAAAGTAGGTCTGGGGGGGTGATCTCTCATTCGCCCCAGCATTTT. It translates to CASQSRSGGVISHSPQHF. Variable domain in full (rest from reference TRBV19 and TRBJ1-5): DGGITQSPKYLFRKEGQNVTLSCEQNLNHDAMYWYRQDPGQGLRLIYYSQIVNDFQKGDIAEGYSVSREKKESFPLTVTSAQKNPTAFYLCASQSRSGGVISHSPQHFGDGTRLSIL.